Below are 23 T cell receptor beta chains sequenced from a single sample in a study of post-analysis software for immune sequencing data. Whole-study findings and limits: Roughly 5 TRBV segments, including TRBV5-6, TRBV5-1 and TRBV20-1, were more frequent in patients than controls.

What these receptors recognize is not known. Tagging with unique molecular identifiers was a feature of the TCR beta cDNA libraries. MiXCR, run by TCRdb on the PCR reads, gives a single entry per CDR3 protein. The sample carries about 200,000 distinct CDR3 sequences, roughly 30% recorded once. The sequenced sample was blood. The source is a girl under 18 with multiple sclerosis.

V and J are TRBV15 and TRBJ1-4; 7 bases are shared with TRBD1. The CDR3 extends over 14 amino acids. Germline V gives CDR1 LNHNV, CDR2 YYDKDF (reference sequence). J lost 7 bases, V lost 2 bases, and 4 bases had no gene match. Here the CDR3 reads CATSRRGPVEKLFF. CDR3 sequence (DNA): TGTGCCACCAGCAGAAGGGGGCCAGTTGAAAAACTGTTTTTT.

A remark on this clonotype: This may be a read error, as it is one base from a much larger clone. This chain connects TRBV6-5 to TRBJ2-4; perhaps TRBD1 as D (7 bases). The DNA end is more similar to TRBJ2-7, so the J call may be wrong. Germline V gives CDR1 MNHEY, CDR2 SVGAGI. CDR3 size: 15 residues. The DNA of the CDR3 is TGTGCCAGCAGTTACGCGATCCCCAGGGGGGACGAGCAGTACTTC. Its translation is CASSYAIPRGDEQYF.

The rearrangement joins TRBV5-1 to TRBJ2-1, with D perhaps matching TRBD2 (6 bases). CDR1 SGHRS and CDR2 YFSETQ come from the germline V gene. Between the trimmed V and J ends, which lost 0 bases and 8 bases, there was a span of 30 bases. This CDR3 spans 20 amino acids. CDR3 loop: CASSLAGLPPKFGGGDEQFF. In nucleotides, the CDR3 is TGCGCCAGCAGCTTGGCAGGACTACCCCCGAAGTTTGGTGGAGGCGATGAGCAGTTCTTC.

The chain employs TRBV7-9 and TRBJ2-1; 15 nucleotides agree with TRBD2. In germline, CDR1 is SEHNR, CDR2 FQNEAQ (reference sequence). The CDR3 has 17 amino acids. V gave up 4 bases and J gave up 7 bases; unmatched junction bases: 8. The CDR3 region is CASSSKGLAGGLNEQFF. CDR3 nucleotides: TGTGCCAGCAGCTCGAAGGGACTAGCGGGAGGTTTAAATGAGCAGTTCTTC.

At least ten counts were recorded for this clonotype. This chain connects TRBV20-1 to TRBJ2-3; D unresolved. V lost 6 bases and J 4 bases, leaving 8 bases between the germline ends. The CDR3 is made up of 11 amino acids. Germline lookup yields CDR1 DFQATT and CDR2 SNEGSKA (reference sequence). This CDR3 reads CSAPKADTQYF. The CDR3 DNA is TGCAGTGCGCCGAAGGCAGATACGCAGTATTTT.

The chain joins TRBV20-1 to TRBJ1-5, with TRBD1 as a possible D gene (5 bases). In germline, CDR1 is DFQATT, CDR2 SNEGSKA (reference sequence). The CDR3 has 12 residues. V was shortened by 6 bases and J by 7 bases, with 13 bases between the two germline ends. The CDR3 DNA is TGCAGTGCCTTTCGGGGCGGACAGCCCCAGCATTTT. Its translation: CSAFRGGQPQHF.

Only one count was recorded for this clonotype. One base away lies a much larger clone, so this may be a sequencing read error. V usage is TRBV28 and J usage is TRBJ2-1; a weak D match, TRBD1 (5 bases). Per the germline V gene, CDR1 is MDHEN and CDR2 is SYDVKM. The ends were cut back, 7 bases at V and 0 bases at J, with 10 bases in the middle. This CDR3 is 14 amino acids long. The DNA for the CDR3 is TGTGCCAGCAACCAAGGGGCCTCCTACAATGAGCAGTTCTTC. It specifies CASNQGASYNEQFF. Variable domain in full (rest from reference TRBV28 and TRBJ2-1): DVKVTQSSRYLVKRTGEKVFLECVQDMDHENMFWYRQDPGLGLRLIYFSYDVKMKEKGDIPEGYSVSREKKERFSLILESASTNQTSMYLCASNQGASYNEQFFGPGTRLTVL.

This clonotype was seen more than once but under ten times. The V gene is TRBV20-1, the J gene TRBJ1-5, with 8 nucleotides matching TRBD1. The trim removed 3 bases at V and 6 bases at J, leaving 4 bases unmatched. CDR3 length: 13 amino acids. Germline loops: CDR1 DFQATT, CDR2 SNEGSKA (reference sequence). CDR3 nucleotides: TGCAGTGCTAGGACAGGGGCGGGTCAGCCCCAGCATTTT. It encodes CSARTGAGQPQHF.

The chain is built from TRBV2 and TRBJ2-4; TRBD1 agrees at 7 bases. The DNA end is a closer match to TRBJ2-5, so the J assignment may be wrong. From germline, CDR1 is SNHLY and CDR2 FYNNEI. The CDR3 covers 13 residues. This CDR3 reads CASSKGAGETQYF. In nucleotides, the CDR3 is TGTGCCAGCAGTAAGGGGGCAGGGGAGACCCAGTACTTC.

The chain joins TRBV5-1 to TRBJ1-1; D ambiguous. The germline gives CDR1 SGHRS, CDR2 YFSETQ. The CDR3 loop spans 14 amino acids. The V and J ends lost 2 bases and 1 base respectively, with 9 bases between them. This chain's CDR3 is CASSFGRTNTEAFF. CDR3 sequence (DNA): TGCGCCAGCAGCTTCGGACGGACGAACACTGAAGCTTTCTTT.

The chain uses TRBV7-8 and TRBJ2-3, with D hard to call. Germline V gene lookup returns CDR1 SGHVS and CDR2 FQNEAQ. The V end lost 3 bases, the J end lost 0 bases, and 10 bases lay between the germline ends. The CDR3 spans 15 residues. The CDR3 loop reads CASSFRSRSTDTQYF. The CDR3 nucleotides are TGTGCCAGCAGCTTCCGTAGCAGAAGCACAGATACGCAGTATTTT.

This clonotype was detected many times. The chain has TRBV25-1 and TRBJ2-7, with 12 bases lining up with TRBD2. Trimming cost V 6 bases and J 3 bases; bases outside gene matches: 6. Germline V gene lookup returns CDR1 MGHDK and CDR2 SYGVNS. The CDR3 loop spans 15 amino acids. CDR3 DNA: TGTGCCAGCAGGGGTACTAGCGGGAGGCTCTACGAGCAGTACTTC. It encodes CASRGTSGRLYEQYF.

This clonotype was seen a few times. The chain combines TRBV15 with TRBJ2-5, with D hard to call. This CDR3 spans 17 amino acids. The germline V gene has CDR1 LNHNV and CDR2 YYDKDF (reference sequence). The V and J ends lost 1 base and 1 base respectively, with 16 bases between them. The CDR3 is CATSRGMGGKAQETQYF. The CDR3, as DNA: TGTGCCACCAGCAGAGGGATGGGCGGAAAGGCCCAAGAGACCCAGTACTTC.

Concerning this clonotype itself: This sequence may be a read error, since a much larger clone differs from it by one base. The gene calls are TRBV20-1 and TRBJ2-5; tentatively, D is TRBD2 (5 bases). The CDR3 covers 14 residues. Per germline, CDR1 DFQATT and CDR2 SNEGSKA (reference sequence). CDR3 nucleotides: TGCAGTGCTAGAGGCCTAGCAGGCCAAGAGACCCGGTACTTC. Its protein is CSARGLAGQETRYF.

This clonotype was recorded a few times. The chain links TRBV5-5 to TRBJ1-4; a possible D gene is TRBD1 (6 bases). The CDR3 consists of 16 residues. Germline V gives CDR1 SGHKS, CDR2 YYEKEE (reference sequence). V shed 3 bases and J shed 2 bases, with 14 bases lying between them. The CDR3 DNA sequence: TGTGCCAGCAGCTCGGACAGCCCATCGACTAATGAAAAACTGTTTTTT. It codes for CASSSDSPSTNEKLFF.

This chain connects TRBV5-1 to TRBJ2-7; no reliable D call. Germline V gene sequence: CDR1 SGHRS, CDR2 YFSETQ. There are 14 residues in the CDR3. V was pared by 4 bases and J by 0 bases, with 11 bases between. CDR3 DNA sequence: TGCGCCAGCAGCGCAGGCCAGAGCTCCTACGAGCAGTACTTC. Encoded protein: CASSAGQSSYEQYF.

This clonotype appeared many times. The chain uses TRBV25-1 and TRBJ2-5, with D perhaps given as TRBD1 or TRBD2 (7 bases each). CDR1 is MGHDK and CDR2 is SYGVNS in the germline V gene. The V gene lost 0 bases and the J gene lost 4 bases, with 9 bases spanning the gap. This CDR3 contains 14 residues. In DNA form, the CDR3 reads TGTGCCAGCAGTGAATACAGGGGGGGAGAGACCCAGTACTTC. This gives the protein CASSEYRGGETQYF.

This clonotype was counted at least ten times. V is TRBV9 and J is TRBJ2-7; 7 nucleotides line up with TRBD1. CDR3 length: 14 residues. V gave up 3 bases and J gave up 2 bases; unmatched junction bases: 5. Germline CDR1 and CDR2: SGDLS and YYNGEE. The DNA of the CDR3 is TGTGCCAGCAGCGAATCAGGGGGAGCCTACGAGCAGTACTTC. Residues: CASSESGGAYEQYF.

As to this clonotype: A much larger clone lies one base from this, so it may be a read error. The chain carries TRBV7-6 and TRBJ2-5; D is undetermined. Germline V CDR1 and CDR2: SGHVS, FNYEAQ. V was clipped by 4 bases and J by 3 bases, with 9 bases between them. The CDR3 runs to 13 residues. The CDR3 coding sequence is TGTGCCAGCAGCTCAACAGTCAAAGAGACCCAGTACTTC. Translating it yields CASSSTVKETQYF.

This clonotype was recorded at least ten times. V usage is TRBV3-1 and J usage is TRBJ2-1; 12 bases match TRBD2. Trimming took 6 bases from V and 6 from J; bases not matched to a gene: 15. The CDR3 is 18 amino acids. Germline CDR1 is LGHDT and CDR2 is YNNKEL (reference sequence). For the CDR3, the DNA is TGTGCCAGCAGTCTAAGTGGGGCTAGCGGGAGGGCCCTCAATGAGCAGTTCTTC. Translation gives CASSLSGASGRALNEQFF.

This clonotype was picked up a small number of times. V gene TRBV15 combines with J gene TRBJ1-5; D might be TRBD1 (5 bases). V was trimmed by 0 bases and J by 9 bases, leaving 6 bases between them. This CDR3 is built from 12 residues. Germline V gene data show CDR1 as LNHNV and CDR2 as YYDKDF (reference sequence). CDR3 bases: TGTGCCACCAGCAGAGAGGGGGGGCCCCAGCATTTT. This translates into CATSREGGPQHF.

This chain links TRBV18 with TRBJ2-3; TRBD2 matches 9 bases. The CDR3 contains 17 residues. Germline V lookup: CDR1 KGHSH, CDR2 LQKENI. Trimming at V came to 6 bases and at J to 2 bases, leaving 12 bases not matched to a gene. The CDR3: CASSSFELAGTTDTQYF. The CDR3 DNA reads as TGTGCCAGCTCGTCCTTCGAGCTAGCGGGAACCACAGATACGCAGTATTTT.

This clonotype was recorded at least ten times. The J gene is TRBJ1-6, the V gene TRBV7-3; tentatively, D is TRBD1 (5 bases). CDR1 and CDR2 (germline): SGHTA, FQGTGA. This CDR3 is 14 amino acids long. Trimming removed 1 base from V and 8 bases from J, with 9 bases in between. DNA for the CDR3: TGTGCCAGCAGCTTAAGGGGGTCTGATTCACCCCTCCACTTT. Amino acid sequence: CASSLRGSDSPLHF.